One and the same sample provided the 9 T cell receptor beta chains below, sequenced in a study of blood T cell repertoires in COVID-19. Profiled with immunoSEQ multiplex PCR; TCRdb holds only in-frame clones, not every one. The sample consists of roughly 250,000 clones, roughly 90% of them appearing once. Sequencing was done on a sample of peripheral blood. The receptor source for this set is a woman aged 25 to 39 with acute or convalescent COVID-19.

At least ten counts were recorded for this clone. V and J are TRBV4-2 and TRBJ2-1; D not certain. The V gene's germline CDR1 is LGHNA and CDR2 YNFKEQ. The CDR3 runs to 15 residues. V shed 0 bases and J shed 0 bases, with 6 bases lying between them. CDR3 sequence: CASSQEASSYNEQFF. The CDR3 coding sequence is TGTGCCAGCAGCCAAGAAGCGAGCTCCTACAATGAGCAGTTCTTC.

The rearrangement joins TRBV3-1 (or the pseudogene TRBV3-2) to TRBJ2-1; 11 positions match TRBD1. V shed 4 bases, J shed 7 bases, and the junction held 6 bases outside the gene matches. The germline CDR1 and CDR2 sequences are LGHDT and YNNKEL (reference sequence). There are 15 residues in the CDR3. The CDR3 bases are TGTGCCAGCAGCCCTAGGACAGGGGGCTCGAATGAGCAGTTCTTC. Translated, it gives CASSPRTGGSNEQFF.

Only one count was recorded for this clone. This rearrangement joins TRBV13 to TRBJ2-1, with unresolved D. Germline values: CDR1 PRHDT, CDR2 FYEKMQ (reference sequence). CDR3 length: 13 amino acids. Trimming removed 5 bases from V and 0 bases from J, with 5 bases in between. CDR3 region: CASSPYSYNEQFF. For the CDR3, the DNA is TGTGCCAGCAGCCCTTACTCCTACAATGAGCAGTTCTTC.

V gene TRBV5-6 combines with J gene TRBJ2-2; 9 nucleotides match TRBD1. V dropped 3 bases and J dropped 3; count of bases not matched to a gene: 6. The CDR3 is 16 residues long. Germline loops: CDR1 SGHDT, CDR2 YYEEEE. The CDR3: CASSSLRDRDTGELFF. The CDR3 region has the DNA TGTGCCAGCAGCTCACTCCGGGACAGGGACACCGGGGAGCTGTTTTTT.

This chain joins TRBV27 and TRBJ2-1, with 10 bases fitting TRBD1. The trim removed 10 bases at V and 9 bases at J, leaving 9 bases unmatched. CDR3 length: 13 amino acids. Germline CDR1 MNHEY, CDR2 SMNVEV (reference sequence). The CDR3 DNA sequence: TGTGCCACACAGACAGGGGGCCTAGGTGAGCAGTTCTTC. Its translation: CATQTGGLGEQFF.

As for this clone: One end of the junction is discordant with germline, which a read error may explain. The chain carries TRBV4-1 and TRBJ1-1; tentatively, D is TRBD1 (5 bases). The germline V gene has CDR1 MGHRA and CDR2 YSYEKL. The CDR3 loop spans 13 amino acids. CDR3 DNA sequence: TGCGCCAGCAGCCAAGGGACAAACACCGAAGCTTTCTTT. Its translation is CASSQGTNTEAFF.

This sequence joins TRBV27 and TRBJ2-1; the D is unclear. The V gene's germline CDR1 is MNHEY and CDR2 SMNVEV (reference sequence). The ends were cut back, 3 bases at V and 6 bases at J, with 9 bases in the middle. The CDR3 is made up of 13 amino acids. DNA for the CDR3: TGTGCCAGCAGTTTGTTTCTCGGCAATGAGCAGTTCTTC. It translates to CASSLFLGNEQFF.

The chain carries TRBV7-2 and TRBJ2-5; the match to TRBD2 covers 7 bases. The CDR3 has 14 residues. V dropped 1 base and J dropped 4; count of bases not matched to a gene: 3. CDR1 and CDR2 from the germline V gene are SGHTA and FQGNSA. DNA for the CDR3: TGTGCCAGCAGCTTAGATGGGGGGGGAGAGACCCAGTACTTC. Translated, it gives CASSLDGGGETQYF.

The chain recombines TRBV30 with TRBJ2-7, with D tentatively TRBD1 (6 bases). The CDR3 runs 15 residues. V was clipped by 2 bases and J by 3 bases, with 17 bases between them. CDR1 is GTSNPN and CDR2 is SVGIG in the germline V gene (reference sequence). The CDR3: CAWSRTATVLYEQYF. In DNA form, the CDR3 reads TGTGCCTGGAGTCGGACAGCGACTGTACTCTACGAGCAGTACTTC.